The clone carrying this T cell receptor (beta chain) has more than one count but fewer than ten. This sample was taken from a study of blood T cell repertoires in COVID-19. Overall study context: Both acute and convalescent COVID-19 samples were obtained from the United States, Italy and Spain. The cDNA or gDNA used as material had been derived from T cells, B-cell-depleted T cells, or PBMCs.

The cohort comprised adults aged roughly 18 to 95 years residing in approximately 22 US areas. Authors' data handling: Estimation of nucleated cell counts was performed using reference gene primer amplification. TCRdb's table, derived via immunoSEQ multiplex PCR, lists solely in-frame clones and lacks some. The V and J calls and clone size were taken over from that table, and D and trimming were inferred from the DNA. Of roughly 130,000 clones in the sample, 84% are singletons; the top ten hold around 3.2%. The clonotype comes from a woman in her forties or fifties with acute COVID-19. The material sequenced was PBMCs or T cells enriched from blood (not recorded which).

The CDR3 region is CASRLAGGSQETQYF. In DNA, the CDR3 is TGTGCCAGCAGACTAGCGGGAGGGAGCCAAGAGACCCAGTACTTC. The V and J genes are TRBV7-9 and TRBJ2-5, with TRBD2 matching 13 bases. Germline-derived CDR1 and CDR2 are SEHNR and FQNEAQ (reference sequence). The CDR3 has 15 residues. The V and J ends lost 6 bases and 1 base, in that order; junction bases with no gene match: 2.